This passage covers 29 T cell receptor beta chains from one sample sequenced in a study of cytomegalovirus exposure and HLA in healthy donors. With 60 Vbeta and 13 Jbeta primers, the PCR was carried out. The data were produced by immunoSEQ multiplex PCR, yet TCRdb's version contains in-frame clones alone and is incomplete. The sample consists of roughly 150,000 clones, approximately 80% of them appearing once. Sequenced sample: PBMCs. These receptors were taken from a boy aged 2 to 10 in good health and CMV-seronegative.

The chain couples TRBV5-4 to TRBJ1-2; a weak D match, TRBD1 (5 bases). This CDR3 has 15 amino acids. Looked up from germline, CDR1 is SGHNT and CDR2 is YYREEE (reference sequence). V was shortened by 3 bases and J by 0 bases, with 12 bases between the two germline ends. The CDR3 protein is CASSSPGVANYGYTF. The CDR3, as DNA: TGTGCCAGCAGCTCCCCGGGGGTTGCTAACTATGGCTACACCTTC.

The chain links TRBV7-2 to TRBJ2-1, with 9 bases fitting TRBD2. Germline V gene lookup returns CDR1 SGHTA and CDR2 FQGNSA. The CDR3 sequence is 17 residues long. J lost 8 bases, V lost 0 bases, and 11 bases had no gene match. CDR3 sequence: CASSLAPGREGRDEQFF. The CDR3 DNA sequence: TGTGCCAGCAGCTTAGCCCCAGGGCGGGAGGGCCGCGATGAGCAGTTCTTC.

This clone occurred once. The V call is TRBV5-1, the J call TRBJ2-4; D might be TRBD1 (7 bases). The CDR3 runs to 12 residues. CDR1 SGHRS and CDR2 YFSETQ come from the germline V gene. V was trimmed by 0 bases and J by 10 bases, leaving 8 bases between them. The CDR3: CASSLAGGIQYF. CDR3 bases: TGCGCCAGCAGCTTGGCAGGGGGGATTCAGTACTTC.

V usage is TRBV5-4 and J usage is TRBJ2-7; TRBD2 matches at 12 bases. This CDR3 region has 17 residues. CDR1 is SGHNT and CDR2 is YYREEE in the germline V gene (reference sequence). The ends lost 0 bases at V and 6 bases at J; junction bases unmatched: 10. The CDR3, as DNA: TGTGCCAGCAGCTTGGATGCCCCTAGCGGGAGGGCCCTCGAGCAGTACTTC. The encoded protein is CASSLDAPSGRALEQYF.

This rearrangement joins TRBV7-9 to TRBJ1-4, with D perhaps TRBD1 (6 bases). CDR3 length equals 16 residues. V lost 5 bases, J lost 0 bases, and 13 bases lay in between. CDR1 and CDR2 from the germline V gene are SEHNR and FQNEAQ (reference sequence). CDR3 sequence reads: CASSPNREATNEKLFF. The CDR3 DNA sequence: TGTGCCAGCAGCCCCAACAGGGAAGCAACTAATGAAAAACTGTTTTTT.

This chain links TRBV6-5 with TRBJ1-2; the D is unclear. Germline CDR1 reads MNHEY; CDR2 reads SVGAGI. The CDR3 is 13 amino acids. The V end lost 2 bases, the J end lost 4 bases, and 8 bases lay between the germline ends. The CDR3 DNA reads TGTGCCAGCAGTTACGGGCTGGGCTATGGCTACACCTTC. Residues: CASSYGLGYGYTF.

In this sample, this clone turned up once. V and J are TRBV7-2 and TRBJ1-1; D perhaps matches TRBD1 (5 bases). The germline V and J ends were trimmed by 1 base and 4 bases, with 10 bases remaining between them. The CDR3 totals 14 residues. Germline V lookup: CDR1 SGHTA, CDR2 FQGNSA. The CDR3 DNA is TGTGCCAGCAGCTTAGTTTGGGGGGGCACTGAAGCTTTCTTT. Amino acid sequence: CASSLVWGGTEAFF.

The J gene is TRBJ1-2, the V gene TRBV7-6; 12 nucleotides agree with TRBD1. From germline, CDR1 is SGHVS and CDR2 FNYEAQ. This CDR3 contains 14 residues. V trimming: 5 bases; J trimming: 7 bases; junction bases outside the gene matches: 5. The CDR3 sequence: CASSPGTGGGGYTF. The CDR3 nucleotides read TGTGCCAGCAGCCCAGGGACAGGGGGCGGTGGCTACACCTTC.

This sequence joins TRBV27 and TRBJ2-1; TRBD2 aligns across 7 bases. This CDR3 has 18 residues. Germline CDR1 reads MNHEY; CDR2 reads SMNVEV (reference sequence). V lost 8 bases and J lost 5; bases outside the gene matches: 21. CDR3 in amino acids: CASGLGGYPGTTDNEQFF. The CDR3 nucleotides read TGTGCCAGCGGGCTTGGAGGCTATCCCGGGACTACAGACAATGAGCAGTTCTTC.

The CDR3 loop reads CASRKPDRGGNTEAFF. CDR3 nucleotides: TGTGCCAGCAGAAAACCTGACAGGGGGGGGAACACTGAAGCTTTCTTT. This chain joins TRBV25-1 and TRBJ1-1, with 9 bases that match TRBD1. CDR3 length: 16 amino acids. With 6 bases clipped from V and 1 base from J, the junction kept 9 bases outside the gene matches. Germline V lookup: CDR1 MGHDK, CDR2 SYGVNS.

Comment on this clone: Other DNA sequences in this sample translate to the same CDR3. This chain joins TRBV20-1 and TRBJ2-5, with D maybe TRBD2 (5 bases). Between the trimmed V and J ends, which lost 6 bases and 5 bases, there was a span of 10 bases. CDR3 length: 11 residues. Germline CDR1 is DFQATT and CDR2 is SNEGSKA (reference sequence). Written as DNA, the CDR3 is TGCAGTGCCAGATCGGGGGAGACCCAGTACTTC. It codes for CSARSGETQYF.

The V gene is TRBV4-3, the J gene TRBJ1-1; 7 nucleotides align to TRBD1. The CDR3 has 14 amino acids. Germline CDR1 and CDR2: LGHNA and YSLEER. V was clipped by 2 bases and J by 11 bases; unmatched bases: 11. The DNA of the CDR3 is TGCGCCAGCAGCCAATCCGACAGGGAAGGTTTGGCTTTCTTT. As protein: CASSQSDREGLAFF.

This sequence joins TRBV5-8 and TRBJ2-7; tentative D call: TRBD1 (5 bases). The V and J ends lost 5 bases and 6 bases respectively, with 21 bases between them. Germline loops: CDR1 SGHTS, CDR2 YDEGEE. The CDR3 extends over 15 amino acids. This CDR3 reads CASRTSGYYPSEQYV. The CDR3 DNA sequence: TGTGCCAGCAGAACTTCAGGGTACTATCCCTCCGAGCAGTACGTC.

This clone was observed a few times. The chain employs TRBV7-9 and TRBJ1-2; 9 bases agree with TRBD1. The V and J ends lost 4 bases and 8 bases, in that order; junction bases with no gene match: 8. The germline CDR1 and CDR2 sequences are SEHNR and FQNEAQ (reference sequence). The CDR3 length is 14 residues. The CDR3 region has the DNA TGTGCCAGCAGCTCCGGGACAGGGTACGGGGGCTACACCTTC. This codes for CASSSGTGYGGYTF.

V and J are TRBV14 and TRBJ2-3; no reliable D call. Trimming removed 2 bases from V and 6 bases from J, with 15 bases in between. CDR1 is SGHDN, CDR2 FVKESK, per germline. This CDR3 is built from 15 residues. CDR3 DNA sequence: TGTGCCAGCAGCCAAAACCTCGGGTTGGTGGATACGCAGTATTTT. This encodes CASSQNLGLVDTQYF.

This clone was observed a few times. V gene TRBV28 combines with J gene TRBJ2-3; the match to TRBD1 covers 10 bases. Germline assignment: CDR1 MDHEN and CDR2 SYDVKM. This CDR3 contains 15 residues. V lost 6 bases, J lost 4 bases, and 7 bases stayed unmatched. The DNA of the CDR3 is TGTGCCAGCAGCCCCCGGGACAGGGGAGCAGATACGCAGTATTTT. This codes for CASSPRDRGADTQYF.

The chain links TRBV7-2 to TRBJ2-5, with D possibly being TRBD2 (5 bases). CDR3 size: 13 residues. V dropped 2 bases and J dropped 5 bases, with 9 bases sitting between them. From germline, CDR1 is SGHTA and CDR2 FQGNSA. The CDR3 is CASSLLRGETQYF. CDR3 coding DNA: TGTGCCAGCAGCTTACTCCGGGGTGAGACCCAGTACTTC.

The rearrangement links TRBV6-5 to TRBJ2-1; possible D gene TRBD1, 5 bases. Trimming took 5 bases from V and 10 from J, leaving 9 bases between them. Germline CDR1 reads MNHEY; CDR2 reads SVGAGI. The CDR3 consists of 11 residues. Here the CDR3 DNA reads TGTGCCAGCAGTACAGGTGCGGAGCAGTTCTTC. Translated, it gives CASSTGAEQFF.

The V call is TRBV7-6, the J call TRBJ2-2, with D tentatively TRBD1 (5 bases). Germline CDR1 is SGHVS and CDR2 is FNYEAQ. Trimming stripped 5 bases from V and 7 bases from J, with 17 bases between. This CDR3 region has 15 residues. CDR3 coding DNA: TGTGCCAGCAGCAAAGACAGTGGTTCCTTCGGGGAGCTGTTTTTT. This encodes CASSKDSGSFGELFF.

The chain combines TRBV6-6 with TRBJ2-6; TRBD1 agrees at 8 bases. Losses at the gene ends were 6 bases for V and 0 bases for J; bases not matched to a gene: 4. The length of the CDR3 is 16 residues. Germline V gene lookup returns CDR1 MNHNY and CDR2 SVGAGI (reference sequence). The CDR3 DNA is TGTGCCAGCAGGGGTACAGGGGGCTCTGGGGCCAACGTCCTGACTTTC. It is translated as CASRGTGGSGANVLTF.

Only one count was recorded for this clone. This chain links TRBV6-5 with TRBJ1-6, with TRBD1 identical over 7 bases. Germline V gene sequence: CDR1 MNHEY, CDR2 SVGAGI. Trimming took 2 bases from V and 5 from J; bases not matched to a gene: 6. CDR3 size: 16 residues. The DNA for the CDR3 is TGTGCCAGCAGTTACCGGTGGGACAGAGATAATTCACCCCTCCACTTT. As protein: CASSYRWDRDNSPLHF.

The chain recombines TRBV27 with TRBJ1-1; maybe TRBD1 (6 bases). This CDR3 contains 13 residues. With 3 bases removed from V and 1 base from J, the gap between germline ends came to 6 bases. Germline assignment: CDR1 MNHEY and CDR2 SMNVEV (reference sequence). CDR3 region: CASSLGANTEAFF. CDR3 bases: TGTGCCAGCAGTTTGGGGGCGAACACTGAAGCTTTCTTT.

For the CDR3, the DNA is TGTGCCAGCAGCACCCCGGGACTAGCGGGAGGGCCGGTATCCTACGAGCAGTACTTC. It is translated as CASSTPGLAGGPVSYEQYF. The rearrangement joins TRBV7-8 to TRBJ2-7; TRBD2 agrees at 16 bases. Germline V gene lookup returns CDR1 SGHVS and CDR2 FQNEAQ. Trimming removed 5 bases from V and 1 base from J; junction bases left unmatched: 11. The CDR3 covers 19 residues. Full variable domain (missing parts from reference TRBV7-8 and TRBJ2-7): GAGVSQSPRYKVAKRGQDVALRCDPISGHVSLFWYQQALGQGPEFLTYFQNEAQLDKSGLPSDRFFAERPEGSVSTLKIQRTQQEDSAVYLCASSTPGLAGGPVSYEQYFGPGTRLTVT.

The chain has TRBV27 and TRBJ2-5; 9 bases match TRBD1. From germline, CDR1 is MNHEY and CDR2 SMNVEV (reference sequence). V was pared by 5 bases and J by 3 bases, with 13 bases of the junction left unmatched. This CDR3 contains 17 residues. CDR3 loop: CASSGRTGAGVKETQYF. The CDR3 DNA reads TGTGCCAGCAGTGGACGGACAGGGGCTGGCGTTAAAGAGACCCAGTACTTC.

J is TRBJ2-1 and V is TRBV29-1, with a tentative D call TRBD2 (5 bases). The V end lost 2 bases, the J end lost 11 bases, and 13 bases lay between the germline ends. The CDR3 has 12 amino acids. CDR1 is SQVTM and CDR2 is ANQGSEA in the germline V gene. The CDR3 DNA reads TGCAGCGTTGAAAAAGTCGAGGGCAAGCAGTTCTTC. Its translation: CSVEKVEGKQFF.

This chain joins TRBV10-2 and TRBJ1-1; 7 bases align to TRBD1. V lost 8 bases, J lost 0 bases, and 6 bases stayed unmatched. Germline V gives CDR1 WSHSY, CDR2 SAAADI. The CDR3 is made up of 14 amino acids. The CDR3 protein is CASFRTGLNTEAFF. DNA of the CDR3: TGCGCCAGCTTCCGGACAGGTTTGAACACTGAAGCTTTCTTT.

Details on this clone: One end of the junction varies from germline; a read error may be responsible. The rearrangement uses TRBV5-1 and TRBJ2-5, with D maybe TRBD1 (6 bases). Per the germline V gene, CDR1 is SGHRS and CDR2 is YFSETQ. This CDR3 spans 14 amino acids. The CDR3 DNA is TGCGCCAGCAGCTTGAGGACAGACCAGGAGACCCAGTACTTC. It translates to CASSLRTDQETQYF. Complete variable domain (other parts from reference TRBV5-1 and TRBJ2-5): KAGVTQTPRYLIKTRGQQVTLSCSPISGHRSVSWYQQTPGQGLQFLFEYFSETQRNKGNFPGRFSGRQFSNSRSEMNVSTLELGDSALYLCASSLRTDQETQYFGPGTRLLVL.

In its sample, this clone was seen a few times. The chain has TRBV19 and TRBJ2-3; TRBD2 is a possible D gene (6 bases). In germline, CDR1 is LNHDA, CDR2 SQIVND (reference sequence). V was clipped by 5 bases and J by 1 base, with 13 bases between them. This CDR3 region has 15 residues. The CDR3 spells CASSLGSGGTDTQYF. DNA for the CDR3: TGTGCCAGTAGTTTGGGCTCGGGGGGCACAGATACGCAGTATTTT.

The chain carries TRBV19 and TRBJ2-6; perhaps TRBD1 as D (5 bases). Germline lookup yields CDR1 LNHDA and CDR2 SQIVND (reference sequence). The CDR3 loop spans 16 amino acids. Trimming removed 1 base at V and 1 base at J, with 8 bases between. The CDR3 sequence: CASSIGGPSGANVLTF. The CDR3 coding sequence is TGTGCCAGTAGTATAGGGGGCCCTTCTGGGGCCAACGTCCTGACTTTC.